This TCR beta chain is drawn from a study of regulatory T cells in long-lasting Graves disease. Broader study findings: Few sampled subjects may have lowered accuracy.

Construction of TCR beta libraries relied on iRepertoire HTBI primers and on Arm-PCR targeting CDR3 regions. One entry per CDR3 protein, called by TCRdb with MiXCR from the multiplex PCR reads. Among 700,000 or so distinct CDR3 sequences listed, 25% to 30% were seen once. CDR1 is ENHRY, CDR2 SYGVKD, per germline. The CDR3 is 12 amino acids. V was shortened by 5 bases and J by 5 bases, with 9 bases between the two germline ends. Described time point: persistent/refractory GD, antithyroid drugs over 5 years with positive TRAb. Isolated PBMC RNA provided the starting material for the TCR library. This clonotype was recorded a few times. Its cognate antigen is unknown.

This specimen consisted of peripheral blood mononuclear cells (PBMCs), obtained when the disease was refractory, from a patient treated with antithyroid drugs. This receptor was taken from a female donor with Graves disease. The chain employs TRBV10-3 and TRBJ1-2; D is unresolved. The CDR3 reads CAISLDTYGYTF. CDR3 DNA: TGTGCCATCAGTTTAGACACGTATGGCTACACCTTC.